This record looks at one T cell receptor beta chain sequence and its context. This clone was picked up one time. The antigen this receptor binds is unknown. No base qualities exist here, and no much larger clone lies one base off it. According to the germline V gene (reference sequence), CDR1 reads MNHEY and CDR2 reads SMNVEV. Taken from cysteine to phenylalanine, the CDR3 has 14 residues. This entry keeps only the CDR3 DNA: 42 bases, framed from base 1. This sample was taken from a study of blood T cell dynamics during melanoma immunotherapy (TCRdb year 2020). Some background on the complete study: All patients had metastatic melanoma and were given first-line pembrolizumab or nivolumab plus ipilimumab as standard of care in the United Kingdom. Peripheral T cell receptor repertoires of metastatic melanoma patients were profiled before and after one cycle of checkpoint inhibitor therapy to find early correlates of response. A training cohort was formed from consecutive patients, and a further independent group of patients from the same centre was pooled into an external validation set.

The entire DNA extracted from each sorted CD8+ T cell subset was loaded into the assay. TCR beta CDR3 sequences were amplified from genomic DNA using the immunoSEQ TCRb Assay kit according to manufacturer instructions. The KAPA Library Quantification Kit for Illumina platforms was used to quantify pooled libraries by qPCR. Pooled libraries were clustered at roughly 0.6-1.2 pM and sequenced on an Illumina NextSeq 500. The study's processing was this. Analysis of the TCR data relied on immunoSEQ ANALYZER and the R LymphoSeq package. A rearrangement efficiency score was calculated as productive divided by the sum of productive and non-productive CDR3 sequences. Within each patient, timepoints were compared pairwise for clonality, measured with the Gini coefficient, and for diversity, measured with the Renyi index at alpha=1. Clonal relatedness, based on an edit distance of 3, and repertoire similarity, based on the Bhattacharyya coefficient, were both computed in LymphoSeq. Linear discriminant analysis on week-3 changes in clonality and diversity was built with the R MASS and caret packages to classify response. TCRdb re-hosts the immuneACCESS table, in-frame sequences only. Its copies lack some clones; in the studies checked, an unresolved V gene accounts for under half of them, and the cause for the rest is not known. V and J calls plus clone size are reproduced from that table; the DNA served to infer D and trimming. For this sample the table gives about 12,000 clones, of which about 90% were detected only once. The top ten clones comprise roughly 0.18% of the sample.

Study-wide conclusions, independent of this receptor: Of the sorted CD8+ subsets, TIE cells had both the highest clonality and the greatest similarity to cfDNA CDR3 sequences, which suggests active turnover converging on dominant clones. The relatively small sample size was acknowledged as something that could potentially limit how far the results can be generalized. The study was unable to establish whether the T cell clones driving the repertoire changes were melanoma-specific or instead reflected general immune activation.

The label giving this sample's time point can be read as: week 3, after first cycle of checkpoint inhibitor. Blood samples were collected before treatment (T0) and at week 3 (W3), after the first cycle of checkpoint blockade. Except for a couple of patients with rapid clinical progression, response was assessed 12 weeks after the first infusion by RECIST 1.1; disease control meant complete response, partial response or stable disease. Patients were not eligible if they had prior systemic cancer treatment, concomitant immunosuppressant therapy or synchronous other active malignancies. Sorted CD8+ memory and naive T cell subsets were sequenced at T0 and W3 from six patients, of whom three were progressing and three had disease control. PBMC were isolated from blood with Lymphoprep and SepMate tubes, followed by red cell lysis. QIAamp DNA Blood Mini kits were used to extract DNA from both PBMC and sorted T cell subsets. CD8+ T cell subsets were sorted live on a FACSAria III cytometer and then frozen prior to DNA extraction. For flow cytometry, fresh PBMC were kept at 4 degrees C in PBS with around 2% fetal bovine serum and analyzed within 25 hours.

The origin of this receptor is a human donor with melanoma. The specimen comprised effector memory CD8+ T cells from blood, sampled from a patient treated with checkpoint blockade. The chain employs TRBV27 and TRBJ2-5; the junction holds 8 bases that match TRBD2. The J call is doubtful: the DNA matches TRBJ2-7 better. In nucleotide form, the sequence is TGTGCCAGCAGCCCGGGAGGGCCCTGGGGCGAGCAGTACTTC. Its protein product is CASSPGGPWGEQYF.